A single sample gave rise to the 5 T cell receptor beta chains below, sequenced in a study of T cells after yellow fever vaccination (dated by TCRdb to the late 2010s). In light of the paper, this sample's treatment or condition label describes: live attenuated yellow fever vaccine strain. Preparation of the library involved 5' RACE. Instrument on record: Illumina HiSeq 2500. TCRdb ran its own pipeline on the public reads, namely fastp trimming at Q25 and MiXCR clone calling, and kept in-frame beta chains. CDR3 protein duplicates are merged, each entry listing the most common genes and DNA. In this sample the table shows 610,000 or so distinct CDR3 sequences, more than 9% of which occur a single time. Of the sample, about 15% is held by the ten largest clones. The sequencing here drew on PBMCs, taken on the day of the yellow fever booster vaccination. Receptors were obtained from a man under 40 who received the YFV17D yellow fever vaccine.

This clonotype was observed many times. The chain links TRBV3-1 to TRBJ2-7; 9 bases align to TRBD1. Losses at the gene ends were 5 bases for V and 4 bases for J; bases not matched to a gene: 9. Germline V gene data show CDR1 as LGHDT and CDR2 as YNNKEL (reference sequence). The CDR3 totals 15 residues. Written as DNA, the CDR3 is TGTGCCAGCAGCAAATACAGGGGGCGCGAATACGAGCAGTACTTC. Amino acid sequence: CASSKYRGREYEQYF.

The sample holds a few counts of this clonotype. V is TRBV2 and J is TRBJ2-7; the D gene is possibly TRBD2 (5 bases). The CDR3 consists of 12 residues. V was shortened by 8 bases and J by 6 bases, with 14 bases between the two germline ends. The V gene's germline CDR1 is SNHLY and CDR2 FYNNEI. The CDR3 here is CASGRDPGEQYF. In nucleotides, the CDR3 is TGTGCCAGCGGCCGGGATCCGGGCGAGCAGTACTTC.

This clonotype has only a few counts. The chain joins TRBV20-1 to TRBJ2-7; D gene uncertain. Germline loops: CDR1 DFQATT, CDR2 SNEGSKA (reference sequence). V was cut by 2 bases and J by 0 bases, with 11 bases left in between. The CDR3 contains 14 residues. Here the CDR3 DNA reads TGCAGTGCTAGAAGGGCCGCAAGCTCCTACGAGCAGTACTTC. This codes for CSARRAASSYEQYF.

This clonotype was detected only a few times. The gene calls are TRBV4-1 and TRBJ2-1; D is unclear. Germline CDR1 reads MGHRA; CDR2 reads YSYEKL. This CDR3 is built from 17 residues. V was clipped by 0 bases and J by 0 bases, with 12 bases between them. CDR3 protein: CASSQDHHGSSYNEQFF. In DNA, the CDR3 is TGCGCCAGCAGCCAAGATCATCACGGAAGCTCCTACAATGAGCAGTTCTTC.

This clonotype was found many times. The chain is built from TRBV3-1 and TRBJ2-1; D is ambiguous. The germline CDR1 and CDR2 sequences are LGHDT and YNNKEL (reference sequence). CDR3 length equals 15 residues. V lost 4 bases, J lost 1 base, and 11 bases lay in between. The DNA for the CDR3 is TGTGCCAGCAGCCGCGACACGGTTTCCTACAATGAGCAGTTCTTC. Amino acids: CASSRDTVSYNEQFF.